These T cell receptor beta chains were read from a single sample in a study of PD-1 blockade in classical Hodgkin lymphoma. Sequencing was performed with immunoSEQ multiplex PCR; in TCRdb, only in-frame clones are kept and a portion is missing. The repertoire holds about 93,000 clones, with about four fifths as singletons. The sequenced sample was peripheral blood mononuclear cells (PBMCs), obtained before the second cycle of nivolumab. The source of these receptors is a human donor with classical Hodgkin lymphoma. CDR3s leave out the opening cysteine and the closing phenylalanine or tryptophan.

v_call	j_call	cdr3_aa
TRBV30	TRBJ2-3	AWNVLSDTQY
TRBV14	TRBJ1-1	ASSQEVRKAF
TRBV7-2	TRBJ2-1	ASSLDLAGGGEQF
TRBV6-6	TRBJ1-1	ASSYSPRDTEAF
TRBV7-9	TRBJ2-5	ASSLAGMETQY
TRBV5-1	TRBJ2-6	ASSSRGTSSGANVLT
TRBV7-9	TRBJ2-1	ASSLVTSFGNEQF
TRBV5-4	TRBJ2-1	ASSLVESNEQF
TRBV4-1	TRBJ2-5	ASSHVGETQY
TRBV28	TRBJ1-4	ASRRQGTEKLF
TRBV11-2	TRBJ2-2	ASSHSLAGELF
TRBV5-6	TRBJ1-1	ASSFTGRTEAF
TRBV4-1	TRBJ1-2	ASSQAGANYGYT
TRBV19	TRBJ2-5	ASSTSATGGETQY
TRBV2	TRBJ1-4	ASSEWGPGEKLF
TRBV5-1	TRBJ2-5	ASSPGQQETQY
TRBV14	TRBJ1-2	ASSQGTDYGGYT
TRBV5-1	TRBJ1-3	ASSPALVGSGNTIY
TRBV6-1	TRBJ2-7	ASSDRGISYEQY
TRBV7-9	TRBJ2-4	ASSPQGSSKNIQY
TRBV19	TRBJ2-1	ASSIARPPQEQF
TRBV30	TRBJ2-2	AWSVLAPGELF
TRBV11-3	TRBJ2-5	ASSLGGGEGETQY
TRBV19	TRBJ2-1	ASSKVPSVNNEQF